This T cell receptor (beta chain) came from a study of shared clonotypes between healthy human individuals. This table comes from immunoSEQ multiplex PCR, and its TCRdb copy is limited to in-frame clones, with some not included. The data show 850,000 to 1,200,000 clones, about 80% seen once. Source material: memory CD4+ T cells sorted from blood. Subset in this sample: CD45RA-negative fraction. The source is a man between 18 and 35 years old in good health.

The CDR3 sequence is CATSSPGTGASGSYEQYF. In DNA form, the CDR3 reads TGTGCCACCAGCAGCCCGGGCACTGGGGCTAGCGGGAGCTACGAGCAGTACTTC. This chain connects TRBV15 to TRBJ2-7, with TRBD2 identical over 10 bases. This CDR3 has 18 amino acids. Germline V lookup: CDR1 LNHNV, CDR2 YYDKDF (reference sequence). J was trimmed by 3 bases and V by 3 bases; bases with no gene match: 14.